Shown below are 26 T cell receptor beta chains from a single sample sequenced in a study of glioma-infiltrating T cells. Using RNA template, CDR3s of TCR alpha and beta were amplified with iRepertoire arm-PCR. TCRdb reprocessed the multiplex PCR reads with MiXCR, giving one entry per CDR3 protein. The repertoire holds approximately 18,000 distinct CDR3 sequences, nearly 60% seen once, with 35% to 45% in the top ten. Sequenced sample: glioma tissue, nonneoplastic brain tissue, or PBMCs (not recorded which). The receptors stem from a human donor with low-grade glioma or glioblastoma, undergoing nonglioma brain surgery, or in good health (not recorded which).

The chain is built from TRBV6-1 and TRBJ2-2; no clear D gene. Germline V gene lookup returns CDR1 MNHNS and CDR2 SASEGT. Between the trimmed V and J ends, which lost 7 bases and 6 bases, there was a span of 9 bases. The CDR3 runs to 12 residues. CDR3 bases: TGTGCCAGCACCATGACATCCGGGGAGCTGTTTTTT. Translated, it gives CASTMTSGELFF.

CDR3 region: CSARVNGRDITSPLHF. The CDR3 DNA sequence: TGCAGTGCTAGAGTCAACGGGAGGGACATTACTTCACCCCTCCACTTT. This chain uses TRBV20-1 with TRBJ1-6, with D tentatively TRBD1 (6 bases). Looked up from germline, CDR1 is DFQATT and CDR2 is SNEGSKA (reference sequence). V was shortened by 1 base and J by 9 bases, with 19 bases between the two germline ends. The CDR3 has 16 residues.

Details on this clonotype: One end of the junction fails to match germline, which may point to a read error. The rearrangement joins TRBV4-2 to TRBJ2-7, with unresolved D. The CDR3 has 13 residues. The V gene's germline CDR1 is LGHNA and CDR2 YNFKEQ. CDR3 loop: CASSQDLGYEQYF. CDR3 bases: TGTGCCAGCAGCCAAGATCTGGGCTACGAACAGTACTTC.

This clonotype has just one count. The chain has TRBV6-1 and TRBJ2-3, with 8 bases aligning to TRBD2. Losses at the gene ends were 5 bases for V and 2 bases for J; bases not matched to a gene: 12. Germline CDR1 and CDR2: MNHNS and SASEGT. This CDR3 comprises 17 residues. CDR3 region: CASSPSVAGFPTDTQYF. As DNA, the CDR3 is TGTGCCAGCAGTCCTTCTGTAGCGGGGTTCCCCACAGATACGCAGTATTTT.

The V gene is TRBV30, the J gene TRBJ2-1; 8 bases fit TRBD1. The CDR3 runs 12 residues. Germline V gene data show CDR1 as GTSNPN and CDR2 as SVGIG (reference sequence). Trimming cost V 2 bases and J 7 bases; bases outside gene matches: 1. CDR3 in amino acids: CAWSHRGNEQFF. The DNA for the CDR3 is TGTGCCTGGAGTCACAGGGGGAATGAGCAGTTCTTC.

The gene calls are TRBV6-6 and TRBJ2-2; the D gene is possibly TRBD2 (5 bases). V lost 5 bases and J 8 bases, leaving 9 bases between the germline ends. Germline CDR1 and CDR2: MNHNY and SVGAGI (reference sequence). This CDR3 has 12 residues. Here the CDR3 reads CASSPRRGELFF. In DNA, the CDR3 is TGTGCCAGCAGTCCCCGGAGGGGGGAGCTGTTTTTT.

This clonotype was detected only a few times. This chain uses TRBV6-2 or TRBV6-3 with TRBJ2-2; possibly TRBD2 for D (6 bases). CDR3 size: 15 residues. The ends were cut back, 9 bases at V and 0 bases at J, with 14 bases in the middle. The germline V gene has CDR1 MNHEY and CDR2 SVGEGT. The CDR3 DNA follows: TGTGCCAGTTGGGACTTTCTATCGAACACCGGGGAGCTGTTTTTT. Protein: CASWDFLSNTGELFF.

For the CDR3, the DNA is TGTGCCAGCAGTTATGGGGATGGCTACACCTTC. Translated, it gives CASSYGDGYTF. J is TRBJ1-2 and V is TRBV6-2 or TRBV6-3; D not certain. The CDR3 contains 11 residues. V gave up 3 bases and J gave up 6 bases, with 5 bases separating them. The germline V gene encodes CDR1 MNHEY and CDR2 SVGEGT.

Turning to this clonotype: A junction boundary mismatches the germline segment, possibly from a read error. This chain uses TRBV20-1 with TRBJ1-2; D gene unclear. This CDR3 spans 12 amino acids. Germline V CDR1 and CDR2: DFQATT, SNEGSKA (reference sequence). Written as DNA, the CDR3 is TGCAGCGCTAGATGGAGAAACTATGGCCACACCTTC. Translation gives CSARWRNYGHTF.

CDR3 sequence (DNA): TGCAGTGCTAGAGAATTGGGGGGACAAGCCTACGAGCAGTACTTC. It translates to CSARELGGQAYEQYF. V is TRBV20-1 and J is TRBJ2-7; D is tentatively TRBD1 or TRBD2 (6 bases each). Deletions cut 0 bases from V and 2 bases from J, with 14 bases between. Germline CDR1 reads DFQATT; CDR2 reads SNEGSKA (reference sequence). The CDR3 extends over 15 amino acids.

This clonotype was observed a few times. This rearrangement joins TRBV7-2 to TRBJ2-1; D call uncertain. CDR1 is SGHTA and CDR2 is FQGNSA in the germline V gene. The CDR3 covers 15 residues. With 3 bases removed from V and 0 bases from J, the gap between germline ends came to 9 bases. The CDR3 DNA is TGTGCCAGCAGCTTCGACGTGAGCTCCTACAATGAGCAGTTCTTC. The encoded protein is CASSFDVSSYNEQFF.

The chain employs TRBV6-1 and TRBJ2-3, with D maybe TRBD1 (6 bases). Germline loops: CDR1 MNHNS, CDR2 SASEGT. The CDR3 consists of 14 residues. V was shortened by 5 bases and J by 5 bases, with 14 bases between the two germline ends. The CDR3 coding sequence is TGTGCCAGCAGTCTGCAGGGGCGGAGAGATACGCAGTATTTT. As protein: CASSLQGRRDTQYF.

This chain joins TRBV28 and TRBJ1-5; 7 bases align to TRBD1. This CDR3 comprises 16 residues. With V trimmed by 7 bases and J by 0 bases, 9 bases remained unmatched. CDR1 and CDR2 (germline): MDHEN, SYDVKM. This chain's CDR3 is CASIPGTVNSNQPQHF. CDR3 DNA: TGTGCCAGCATTCCCGGGACAGTAAATAGCAATCAGCCCCAGCATTTT.

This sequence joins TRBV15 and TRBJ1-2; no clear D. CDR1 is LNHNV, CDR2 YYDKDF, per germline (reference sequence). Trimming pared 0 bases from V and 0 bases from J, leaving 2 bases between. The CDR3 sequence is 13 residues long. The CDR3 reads CATSREANYGYTF. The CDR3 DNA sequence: TGTGCCACCAGCAGAGAGGCTAACTATGGCTACACCTTC.

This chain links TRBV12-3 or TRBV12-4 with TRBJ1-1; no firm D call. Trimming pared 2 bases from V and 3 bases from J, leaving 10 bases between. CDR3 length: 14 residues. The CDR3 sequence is CASSLRQVDTEAFF. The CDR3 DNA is TGTGCCAGCAGTTTAAGGCAGGTCGACACTGAAGCTTTCTTT.

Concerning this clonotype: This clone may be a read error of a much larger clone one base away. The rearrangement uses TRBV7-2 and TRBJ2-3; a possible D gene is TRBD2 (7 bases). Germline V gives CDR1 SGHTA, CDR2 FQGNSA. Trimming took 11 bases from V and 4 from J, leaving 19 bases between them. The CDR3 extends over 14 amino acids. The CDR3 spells CAGGLRGAADTQYF. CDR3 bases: TGTGCCGGCGGCCTCCGGGGGGCGGCAGATACGCAGTATTTT.

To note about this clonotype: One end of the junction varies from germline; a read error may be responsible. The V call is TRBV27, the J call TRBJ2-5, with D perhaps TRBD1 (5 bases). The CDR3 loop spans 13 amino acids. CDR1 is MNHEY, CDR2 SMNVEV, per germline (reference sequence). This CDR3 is CVSSRKGRETQYF. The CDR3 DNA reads TGTGTCAGCAGTAGGAAGGGGCGAGAGACCCAGTACTTC.

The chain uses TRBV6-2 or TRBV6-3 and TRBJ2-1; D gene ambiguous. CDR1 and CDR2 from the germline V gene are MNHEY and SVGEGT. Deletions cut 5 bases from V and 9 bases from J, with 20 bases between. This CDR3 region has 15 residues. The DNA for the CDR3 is TGTGCCAGCAGTCCTTACCTAGGTAGCCCGATTGAGCAGTTCTTC. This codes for CASSPYLGSPIEQFF.

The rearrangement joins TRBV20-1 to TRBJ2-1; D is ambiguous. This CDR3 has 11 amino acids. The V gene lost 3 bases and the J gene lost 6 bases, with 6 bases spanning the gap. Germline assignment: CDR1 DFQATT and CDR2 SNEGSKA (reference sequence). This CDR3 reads CSARTFNEQFF. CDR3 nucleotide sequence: TGCAGTGCTAGGACTTTCAATGAGCAGTTCTTC.

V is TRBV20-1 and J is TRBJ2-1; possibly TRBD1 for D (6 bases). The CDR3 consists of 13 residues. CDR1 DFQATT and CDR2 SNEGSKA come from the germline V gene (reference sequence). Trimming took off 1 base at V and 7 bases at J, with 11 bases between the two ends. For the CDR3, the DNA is TGCAGTGCTAGAGCGGACAGATCTAATGAGCAGTTCTTC. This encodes CSARADRSNEQFF.

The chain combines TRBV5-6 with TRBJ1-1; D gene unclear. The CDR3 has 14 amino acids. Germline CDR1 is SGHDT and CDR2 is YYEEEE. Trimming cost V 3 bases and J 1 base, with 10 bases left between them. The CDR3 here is CASSSPEWNTEAFF. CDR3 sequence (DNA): TGTGCCAGCAGCTCCCCCGAATGGAACACTGAAGCTTTCTTT. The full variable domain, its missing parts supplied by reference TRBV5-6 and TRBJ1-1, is DAGVTQSPTHLIKTRGQQVTLRCSPKSGHDTVSWYQQALGQGPQFIFQYYEEEERQRGNFPDRFSGHQFPNYSSELNVNALLLGDSALYLCASSSPEWNTEAFFGQGTRLTVV.

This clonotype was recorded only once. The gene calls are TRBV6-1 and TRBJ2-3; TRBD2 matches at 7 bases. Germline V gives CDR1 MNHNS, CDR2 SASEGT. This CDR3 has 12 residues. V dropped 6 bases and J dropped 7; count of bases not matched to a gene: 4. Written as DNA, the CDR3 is TGTGCCAGCAGCCGACTAGCAAATACGCAGTATTTT. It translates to CASSRLANTQYF.

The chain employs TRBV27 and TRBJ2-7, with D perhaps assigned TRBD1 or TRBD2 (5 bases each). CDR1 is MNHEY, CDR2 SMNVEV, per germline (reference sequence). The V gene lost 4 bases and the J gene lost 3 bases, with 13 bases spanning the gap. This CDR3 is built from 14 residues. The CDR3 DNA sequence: TGTGCCAGCAGTTCCCCTCGGGGCGACTACGAGCAGTACTTC. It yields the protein CASSSPRGDYEQYF.

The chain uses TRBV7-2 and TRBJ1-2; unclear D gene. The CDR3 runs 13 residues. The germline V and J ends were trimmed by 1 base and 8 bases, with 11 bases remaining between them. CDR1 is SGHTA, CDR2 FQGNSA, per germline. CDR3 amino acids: CASSLGPEGGYTF. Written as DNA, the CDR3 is TGTGCCAGCAGCTTAGGCCCCGAGGGAGGCTACACCTTC. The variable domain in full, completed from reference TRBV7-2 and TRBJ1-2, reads GAGVSQSPSNKVTEKGKDVELRCDPISGHTALYWYRQSLGQGLEFLIYFQGNSAPDKSGLPSDRFSAERTGGSVSTLTIQRTQQEDSAVYLCASSLGPEGGYTFGSGTRLTVV.

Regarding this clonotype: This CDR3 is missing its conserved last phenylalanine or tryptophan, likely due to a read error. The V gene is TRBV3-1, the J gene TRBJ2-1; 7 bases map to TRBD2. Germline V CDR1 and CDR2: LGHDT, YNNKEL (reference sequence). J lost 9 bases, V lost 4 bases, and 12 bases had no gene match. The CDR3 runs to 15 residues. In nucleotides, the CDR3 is TGTGCCAGCAGCCCTGCCCGAAGCGGGGAAGGTGAGCAGTTCCTC. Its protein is CASSPARSGEGEQFL.

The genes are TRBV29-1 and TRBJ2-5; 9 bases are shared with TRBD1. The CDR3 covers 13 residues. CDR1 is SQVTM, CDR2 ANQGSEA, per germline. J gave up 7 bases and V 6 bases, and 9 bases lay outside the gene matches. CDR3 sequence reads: CSVRTGARGTQYF. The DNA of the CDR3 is TGCAGCGTGCGGACAGGGGCCCGGGGGACCCAGTACTTC.